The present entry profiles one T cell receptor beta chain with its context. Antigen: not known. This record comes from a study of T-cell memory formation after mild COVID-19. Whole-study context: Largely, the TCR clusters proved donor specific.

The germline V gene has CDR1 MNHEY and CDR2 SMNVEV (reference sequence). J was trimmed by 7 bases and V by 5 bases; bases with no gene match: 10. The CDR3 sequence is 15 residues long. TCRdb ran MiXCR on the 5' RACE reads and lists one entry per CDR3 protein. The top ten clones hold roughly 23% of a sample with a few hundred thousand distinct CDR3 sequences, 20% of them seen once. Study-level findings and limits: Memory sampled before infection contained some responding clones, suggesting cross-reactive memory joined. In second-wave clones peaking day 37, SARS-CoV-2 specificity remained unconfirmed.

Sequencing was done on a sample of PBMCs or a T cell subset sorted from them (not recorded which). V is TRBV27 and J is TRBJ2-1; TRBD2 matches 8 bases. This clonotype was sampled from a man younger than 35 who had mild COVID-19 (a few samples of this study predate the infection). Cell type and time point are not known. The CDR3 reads CASSPGASGRNEQFF. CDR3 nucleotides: TGTGCCAGCAGTCCAGGGGCTAGCGGGCGGAATGAGCAGTTCTTC.